These 18 T cell receptor beta chains came from one sample sequenced in a study of blood T cells in healthy people across ages. A J-beta primer mix and a sample-barcoded 5' primer were used in a second PCR of about 6 to 12 cycles. In TCRdb, the 5' RACE reads were re-called with MiXCR into one record per CDR3 protein. The sample includes 750,000 or so distinct CDR3 sequences, just under 25% of them seen just once. The sample was also reused in another study, on T cells of mothers and their children.

Sequences were obtained from blood. These TCRs come from a boy younger than 18 in good health.

This clonotype was detected only a few times. The chain couples TRBV5-1 to TRBJ2-1, with a weak D call TRBD2 (5 bases). The V end was cut by 2 bases, the J end by 8 bases, with 17 bases between. There are 15 residues in the CDR3. Germline V gene data show CDR1 as SGHRS and CDR2 as YFSETQ. The CDR3 nucleotides are TGCGCCAGCAGCTTCCAGGACTCCCTGCCGGATGAGCAGTTCTTC. Translation gives CASSFQDSLPDEQFF.

On this clonotype itself: One end of the junction varies from germline; a read error may be responsible. The chain carries TRBV7-8 and TRBJ2-2, with TRBD2 as a possible D gene (6 bases). Germline CDR1 SGHVS, CDR2 FQNEAQ. This CDR3 has 17 residues. CDR3 DNA: TGTGCCAGCAGCTTAGCGAAGTTGGGGTTGGTCACCGGGGGGCTGTTTTTT. Protein: CASSLAKLGLVTGGLFF.

This clonotype was seen a few times. The chain uses TRBV29-1 and TRBJ2-5; D may be TRBD2 (5 bases). The end of the DNA fits TRBJ2-7 better, so the J call may be wrong. This CDR3 has 13 residues. CDR1 is SQVTM, CDR2 ANQGSEA, per germline. CDR3 sequence (DNA): TGCAGCGCTGGGATTAAACGGGGCTACGAGCAGTACTTC. Residues: CSAGIKRGYEQYF.

The V call is TRBV19, the J call TRBJ2-4, with no clear D. CDR1 is LNHDA and CDR2 is SQIVND in the germline V gene (reference sequence). Trimming took off 9 bases at V and 7 bases at J, with 10 bases between the two ends. This CDR3 region has 11 residues. CDR3 DNA sequence: TGTGCCAGCCTCAAGTTGAACATTCAGTACTTC. It specifies CASLKLNIQYF.

V gene TRBV6-2 or TRBV6-3 combines with J gene TRBJ2-2; 10 positions agree with TRBD2. The CDR3 loop spans 18 amino acids. Unmatched junction bases numbered 18, after V lost 9 bases and J lost 5 bases. From germline, CDR1 is MNHEY and CDR2 SVGEGT. The chain's CDR3 is CASPSQALAGGSTGELFF. The DNA of the CDR3 is TGTGCCAGTCCCTCTCAAGCCTTAGCGGGGGGTTCGACCGGGGAGCTGTTTTTT.

V is TRBV3-1 and J is TRBJ2-1; 8 bases map to TRBD2. CDR1 and CDR2 (germline): LGHDT, YNNKEL (reference sequence). V shed 4 bases, J shed 2 bases, and the junction held 7 bases outside the gene matches. CDR3 length: 16 amino acids. The CDR3 region has the DNA TGTGCCAGCAGCCTCAGTAGCGGGACCACCTACAATGAGCAGTTCTTC. Amino acid sequence: CASSLSSGTTYNEQFF.

The rearrangement uses TRBV20-1 and TRBJ2-5; 8 bases match TRBD2. This CDR3 has 14 residues. V lost 6 bases, J lost 0 bases, and 6 bases stayed unmatched. Germline lookup yields CDR1 DFQATT and CDR2 SNEGSKA (reference sequence). The CDR3 region is CSAPTLADQETQYF. The CDR3 DNA is TGCAGTGCCCCCACACTAGCGGACCAAGAGACCCAGTACTTC.

The chain employs TRBV7-9 and TRBJ2-7; weak D call: TRBD2 (8 bases). The CDR3 is 16 amino acids. Germline-derived CDR1 and CDR2 are SEHNR and FQNEAQ (reference sequence). Trimming removed 5 bases at V and 6 bases at J, with 23 bases between. For the CDR3, the DNA is TGTGCCAGCAGCCCCCCGGGACTAGGGGGCCCTACCGAGCAGTACTTC. This sequence encodes CASSPPGLGGPTEQYF.

This rearrangement joins TRBV5-6 to TRBJ2-7; perhaps TRBD2 as D (5 bases). The ends were cut back, 6 bases at V and 5 bases at J, with 15 bases in the middle. The CDR3 contains 13 residues. Germline loops: CDR1 SGHDT, CDR2 YYEEEE. The CDR3 here is CASTSLAFNEQYF. In DNA, the CDR3 is TGTGCCAGCACCTCTCTAGCTTTTAACGAGCAGTACTTC.

J is TRBJ2-1 and V is TRBV6-2 or TRBV6-3, with D tentatively TRBD1 (6 bases). The CDR3 sequence is 15 residues long. Deletions cut 6 bases from V and 0 bases from J, with 12 bases between. Germline lookup yields CDR1 MNHEY and CDR2 SVGEGT. DNA of the CDR3: TGTGCCAGCAGGGACAGTGATCCCTCCTACAATGAGCAGTTCTTC. Residues: CASRDSDPSYNEQFF.

This clonotype was detected only a few times. V usage is TRBV7-8 and J usage is TRBJ1-2; possibly TRBD1 for D (5 bases). Trimming left V 5 bases short and J 6 bases short, with 19 bases between. This CDR3 comprises 15 residues. Germline assignment: CDR1 SGHVS and CDR2 FQNEAQ. The CDR3 DNA is TGTGCCAGCAGCCCCTCCGCCGGGGCAATGGATGGCTACACCTTC. This gives the protein CASSPSAGAMDGYTF.

CDR3 coding DNA: TGCAGCGTTGCGCGAGCAAATGAGCAGTTCTTC. Its protein is CSVARANEQFF. This chain links TRBV29-1 with TRBJ2-1; unclear D gene. This CDR3 spans 11 amino acids. The V end lost 4 bases, the J end lost 7 bases, and 8 bases lay between the germline ends. Germline CDR1 reads SQVTM; CDR2 reads ANQGSEA.

CDR3 loop: CSARPPRGGPGELFF. The CDR3 DNA is TGCAGTGCTAGACCTCCGAGAGGAGGGCCCGGGGAGCTGTTTTTT. V and J are TRBV20-1 and TRBJ2-2, with D perhaps TRBD2 (6 bases). This CDR3 comprises 15 residues. The germline V gene has CDR1 DFQATT and CDR2 SNEGSKA (reference sequence). V was pared by 2 bases and J by 6 bases, with 16 bases between.

This clonotype was seen more than once but under ten times. The chain couples TRBV15 to TRBJ2-5, with no clear D. V was clipped by 1 base and J by 4 bases, with 7 bases between them. This CDR3 comprises 13 residues. Germline V gene data show CDR1 as LNHNV and CDR2 as YYDKDF (reference sequence). Written as DNA, the CDR3 is TGTGCCACCAGCAGAGCCCCGAGAGAGACCCAGTACTTC. Residues: CATSRAPRETQYF.

This clonotype was picked up a small number of times. V gene TRBV7-9 combines with J gene TRBJ1-1, with 9 bases fitting TRBD1. Losses at the gene ends were 6 bases for V and 5 bases for J; bases not matched to a gene: 13. This CDR3 contains 16 residues. Looked up from germline, CDR1 is SEHNR and CDR2 is FQNEAQ (reference sequence). The CDR3, as DNA: TGTGCCAGCAGGCCTACCGGGACAGGGCTCGGAACTGAAGCTTTCTTT. It translates to CASRPTGTGLGTEAFF.

In its sample, this clonotype was seen a few times. The chain recombines TRBV9 with TRBJ2-3, with 7 bases that match TRBD2. Per the germline V gene, CDR1 is SGDLS and CDR2 is YYNGEE. J lost 4 bases, V lost 3 bases, and 11 bases had no gene match. The CDR3 spans 16 residues. The CDR3: CASSGPKRGGPDTQYF. The CDR3 DNA sequence: TGTGCCAGCAGCGGACCGAAGCGGGGTGGTCCAGATACGCAGTATTTT. Complete variable domain (other parts from reference TRBV9 and TRBJ2-3): DSGVTQTPKHLITATGQRVTLRCSPRSGDLSVYWYQQSLDQGLQFLIQYYNGEERAKGNILERFSAQQFPDLHSELNLSSLELGDSALYFCASSGPKRGGPDTQYFGPGTRLTVL.

The sample holds a few counts of this clonotype. This chain connects TRBV6-6 to TRBJ2-5, with D perhaps TRBD1 (6 bases). The CDR3 length is 16 residues. CDR1 MNHNY and CDR2 SVGAGI come from the germline V gene (reference sequence). Trimming stripped 4 bases from V and 3 bases from J, with 18 bases between. As DNA, the CDR3 is TGTGCCAGCAGTTCCCCGGGACGTAAGGGGGAAGAGACCCAGTACTTC. This encodes CASSSPGRKGEETQYF.

The V gene is TRBV20-1, the J gene TRBJ2-2; 9 bases align to TRBD1. CDR1 is DFQATT and CDR2 is SNEGSKA in the germline V gene (reference sequence). After removal of 0 bases from V and 3 bases from J, the junction contained 5 bases not matched to a gene. There are 16 residues in the CDR3. The CDR3 here is CSARDSGTGYTGELFF. DNA for the CDR3: TGCAGTGCTAGAGATTCTGGGACAGGGTACACCGGGGAGCTGTTTTTT.